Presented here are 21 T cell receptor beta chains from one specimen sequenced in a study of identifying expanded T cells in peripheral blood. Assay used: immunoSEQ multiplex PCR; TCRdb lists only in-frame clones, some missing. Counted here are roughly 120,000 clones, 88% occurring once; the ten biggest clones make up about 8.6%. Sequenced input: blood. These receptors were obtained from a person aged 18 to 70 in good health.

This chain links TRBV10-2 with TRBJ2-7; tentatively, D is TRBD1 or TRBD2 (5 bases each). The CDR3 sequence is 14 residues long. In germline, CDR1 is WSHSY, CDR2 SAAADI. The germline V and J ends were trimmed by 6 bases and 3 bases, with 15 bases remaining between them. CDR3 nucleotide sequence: TGCGCCAGCAGGAGGGCAGGGCGCCTCTACGAGCAGTACTTC. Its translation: CASRRAGRLYEQYF.

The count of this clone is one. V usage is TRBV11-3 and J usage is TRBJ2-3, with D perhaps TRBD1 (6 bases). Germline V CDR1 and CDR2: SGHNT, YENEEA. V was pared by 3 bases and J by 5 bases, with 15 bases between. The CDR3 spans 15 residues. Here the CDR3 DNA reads TGTGCCAGCAGCTTGTTATCAGGGGCTGAAGATACGCAGTATTTT. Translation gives CASSLLSGAEDTQYF.

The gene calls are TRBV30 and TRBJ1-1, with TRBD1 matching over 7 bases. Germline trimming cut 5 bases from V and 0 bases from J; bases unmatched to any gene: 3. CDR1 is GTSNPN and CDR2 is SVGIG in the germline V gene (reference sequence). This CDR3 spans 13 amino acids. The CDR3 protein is CAWAGQLNTEAFF. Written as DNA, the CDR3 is TGTGCCTGGGCGGGACAGCTGAACACTGAAGCTTTCTTT.

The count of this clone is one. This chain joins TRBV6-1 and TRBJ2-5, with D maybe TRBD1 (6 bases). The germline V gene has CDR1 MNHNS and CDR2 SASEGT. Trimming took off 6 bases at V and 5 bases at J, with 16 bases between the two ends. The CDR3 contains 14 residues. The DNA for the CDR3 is TGTGCCAGCAGCTCCGGGCCGAGGGGGGAGACCCAGTACTTC. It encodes CASSSGPRGETQYF.

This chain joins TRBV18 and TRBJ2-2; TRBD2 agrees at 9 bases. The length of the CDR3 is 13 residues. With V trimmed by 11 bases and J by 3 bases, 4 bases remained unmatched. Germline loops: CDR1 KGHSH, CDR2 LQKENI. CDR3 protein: CADSGSDTGELFF. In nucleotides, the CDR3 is TGTGCCGATAGCGGGAGTGACACCGGGGAGCTGTTTTTT.

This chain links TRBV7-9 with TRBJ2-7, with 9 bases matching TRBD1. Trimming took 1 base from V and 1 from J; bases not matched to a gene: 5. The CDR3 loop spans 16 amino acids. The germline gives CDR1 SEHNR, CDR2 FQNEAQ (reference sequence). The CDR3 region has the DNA TGTGCCAGCAGCTTAGTGGGGACAGGGCAATCCTACGAGCAGTACTTC. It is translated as CASSLVGTGQSYEQYF. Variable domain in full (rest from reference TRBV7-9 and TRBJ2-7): DTGVSQNPRHKITKRGQNVTFRCDPISEHNRLYWYRQTLGQGPEFLTYFQNEAQLEKSRLLSDRFSAERPKGSFSTLEIQRTEQGDSAMYLCASSLVGTGQSYEQYFGPGTRLTVT.

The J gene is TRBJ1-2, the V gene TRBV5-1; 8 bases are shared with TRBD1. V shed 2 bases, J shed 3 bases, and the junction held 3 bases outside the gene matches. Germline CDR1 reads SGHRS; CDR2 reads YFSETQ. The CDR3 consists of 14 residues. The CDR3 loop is CASSLSTGDYGYTF. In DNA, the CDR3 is TGCGCCAGCAGCTTATCGACAGGGGACTATGGCTACACCTTC. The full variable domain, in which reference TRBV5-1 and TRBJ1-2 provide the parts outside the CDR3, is KAGVTQTPRYLIKTRGQQVTLSCSPISGHRSVSWYQQTPGQGLQFLFEYFSETQRNKGNFPGRFSGRQFSNSRSEMNVSTLELGDSALYLCASSLSTGDYGYTFGSGTRLTVV.

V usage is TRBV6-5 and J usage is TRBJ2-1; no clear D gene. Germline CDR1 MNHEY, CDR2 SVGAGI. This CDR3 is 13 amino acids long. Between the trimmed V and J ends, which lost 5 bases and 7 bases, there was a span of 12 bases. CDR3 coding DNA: TGTGCCAGCAGTGAAGAAAATAGGAATGAGCAGTTCTTC. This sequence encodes CASSEENRNEQFF.

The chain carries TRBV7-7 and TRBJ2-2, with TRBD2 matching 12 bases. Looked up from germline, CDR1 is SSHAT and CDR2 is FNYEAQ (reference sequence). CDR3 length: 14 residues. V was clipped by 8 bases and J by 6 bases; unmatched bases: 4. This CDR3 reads CASHGTSGSGELFF. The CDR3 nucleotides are TGTGCCAGCCACGGGACTAGCGGGTCCGGGGAGCTGTTTTTT.

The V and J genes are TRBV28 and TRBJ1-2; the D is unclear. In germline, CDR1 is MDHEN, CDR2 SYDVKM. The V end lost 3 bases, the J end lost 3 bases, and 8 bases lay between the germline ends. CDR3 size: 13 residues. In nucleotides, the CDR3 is TGTGCCAGCAGTTTGGCAGACTACTATGGCTACACCTTC. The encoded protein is CASSLADYYGYTF.

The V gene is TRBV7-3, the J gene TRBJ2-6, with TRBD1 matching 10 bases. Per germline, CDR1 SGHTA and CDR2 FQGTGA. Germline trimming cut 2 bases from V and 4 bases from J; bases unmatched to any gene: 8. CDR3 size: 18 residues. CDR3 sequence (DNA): TGTGCCAGCAGCTTATTCGGGACAGGGGTTTACGGGGCCAACGTCCTGACTTTC. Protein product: CASSLFGTGVYGANVLTF.

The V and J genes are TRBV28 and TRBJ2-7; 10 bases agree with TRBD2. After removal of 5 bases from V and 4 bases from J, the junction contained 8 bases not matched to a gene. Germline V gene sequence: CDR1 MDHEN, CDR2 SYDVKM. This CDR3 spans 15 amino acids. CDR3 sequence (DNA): TGTGCCAGCAGTCTCGGACTAGCGGCTGATTACGAGCAGTACTTC. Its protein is CASSLGLAADYEQYF.

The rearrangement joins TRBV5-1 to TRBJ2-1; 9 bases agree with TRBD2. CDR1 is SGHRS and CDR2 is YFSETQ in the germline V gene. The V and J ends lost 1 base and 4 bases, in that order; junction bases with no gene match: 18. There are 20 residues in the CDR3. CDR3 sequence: CASSLFSLSETSGLYNEQFF. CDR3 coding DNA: TGCGCCAGCAGCTTGTTTTCCCTCTCGGAGACTAGCGGCTTATACAATGAGCAGTTCTTC.

The CDR3: CASSLGGLRNTDTQYF. DNA for the CDR3: TGCGCCAGCAGCTTGGGCGGGCTGCGCAACACAGATACGCAGTATTTT. V and J are TRBV5-1 and TRBJ2-3, with a weak D call TRBD2 (5 bases). Trimming stripped 0 bases from V and 2 bases from J, with 13 bases between. The CDR3 consists of 16 residues. From germline, CDR1 is SGHRS and CDR2 YFSETQ.

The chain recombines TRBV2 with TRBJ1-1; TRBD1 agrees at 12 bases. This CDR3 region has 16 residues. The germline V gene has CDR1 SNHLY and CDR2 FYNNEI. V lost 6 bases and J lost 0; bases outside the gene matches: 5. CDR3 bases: TGTGCCAGCAGGGGGGGACAGGGGGCTATGAACACTGAAGCTTTCTTT. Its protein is CASRGGQGAMNTEAFF.

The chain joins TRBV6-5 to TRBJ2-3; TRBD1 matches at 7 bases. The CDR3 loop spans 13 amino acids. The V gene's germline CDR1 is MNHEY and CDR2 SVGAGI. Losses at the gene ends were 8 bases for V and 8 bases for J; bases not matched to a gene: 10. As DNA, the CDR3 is TGTGCCAGCTCTGGGCAGGGGGTGAGTACGCAGTATTTT. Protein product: CASSGQGVSTQYF.

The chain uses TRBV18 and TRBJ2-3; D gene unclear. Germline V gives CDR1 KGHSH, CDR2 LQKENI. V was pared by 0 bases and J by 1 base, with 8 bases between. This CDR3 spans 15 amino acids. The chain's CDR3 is CASSPPFEGTDTQYF. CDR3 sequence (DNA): TGTGCCAGCTCACCACCCTTTGAGGGCACAGATACGCAGTATTTT.

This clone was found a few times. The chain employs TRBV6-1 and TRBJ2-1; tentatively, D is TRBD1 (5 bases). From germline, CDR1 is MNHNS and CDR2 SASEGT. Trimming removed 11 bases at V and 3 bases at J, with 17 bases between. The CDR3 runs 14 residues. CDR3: CAVQGSYNYNEQFF. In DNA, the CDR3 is TGTGCCGTTCAGGGAAGTTATAACTACAATGAGCAGTTCTTC.

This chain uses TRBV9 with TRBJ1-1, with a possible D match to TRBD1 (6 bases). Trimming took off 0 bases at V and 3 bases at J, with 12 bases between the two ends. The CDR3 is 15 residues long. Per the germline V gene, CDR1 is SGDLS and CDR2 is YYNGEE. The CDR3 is CASSVAGRGDTEAFF. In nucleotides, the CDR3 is TGTGCCAGCAGCGTAGCTGGCAGGGGAGACACTGAAGCTTTCTTT.

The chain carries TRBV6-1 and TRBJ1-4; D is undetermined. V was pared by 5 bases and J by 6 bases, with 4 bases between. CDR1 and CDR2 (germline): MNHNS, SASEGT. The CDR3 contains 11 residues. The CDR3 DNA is TGTGCCAGCAGTAACTATGAAAAACTGTTTTTT. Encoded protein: CASSNYEKLFF.

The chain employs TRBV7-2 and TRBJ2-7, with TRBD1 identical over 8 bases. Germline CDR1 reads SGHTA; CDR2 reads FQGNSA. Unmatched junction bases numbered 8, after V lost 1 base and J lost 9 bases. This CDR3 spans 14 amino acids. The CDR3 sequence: CASSLGQGNPVQYF. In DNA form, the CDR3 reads TGTGCCAGCAGCTTAGGACAGGGGAACCCTGTGCAGTACTTC.